This TCR beta chain is from a study of blood T cell repertoires in COVID-19. Study summary: PBMCs, B-cell-depleted T cells, or T cells were the source of the cDNA or gDNA that made up the material.

This clone appeared a single time. The CDR3 spans 17 residues. CDR1 SGHVS and CDR2 FNYEAQ come from the germline V gene. With 1 base clipped from V and 6 bases from J, the junction kept 11 bases outside the gene matches. Measured with immunoSEQ multiplex PCR; TCRdb has only the in-frame clones, and not every one. The sample shows about 300,000 clones, around 83% of them seen only once. The receptor was isolated from a woman aged 45-60 years with acute or convalescent COVID-19. The chain has TRBV7-6 and TRBJ2-3; 9 positions agree with TRBD2. Sequenced input: peripheral blood. The CDR3 region has the DNA TGTGCCAGCAGCTTAGTTGGAGCTAGCGGGACCAGGGATACGCAGTATTTT. This codes for CASSLVGASGTRDTQYF. Filled out from reference TRBV7-6 and TRBJ2-3, the complete variable domain reads GAGVSQSPRYKVTKRGQDVALRCDPISGHVSLYWYRQALGQGPEFLTYFNYEAQQDKSGLPNDRFSAERPEGSISTLTIQRTEQRDSAMYRCASSLVGASGTRDTQYFGPGTRLTVL.